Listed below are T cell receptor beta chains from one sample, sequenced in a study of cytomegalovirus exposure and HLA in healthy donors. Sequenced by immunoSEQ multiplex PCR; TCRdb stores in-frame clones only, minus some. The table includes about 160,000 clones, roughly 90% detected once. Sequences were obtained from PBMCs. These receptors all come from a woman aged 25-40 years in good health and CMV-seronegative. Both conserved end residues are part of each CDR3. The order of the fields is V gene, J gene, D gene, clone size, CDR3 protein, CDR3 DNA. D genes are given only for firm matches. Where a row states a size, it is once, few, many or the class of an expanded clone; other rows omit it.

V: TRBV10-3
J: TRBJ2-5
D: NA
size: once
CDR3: CAIRGGLAHQETQYF
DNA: TGTGCCATCAGGGGGGGCCTAGCGCACCAAGAGACCCAGTACTTC

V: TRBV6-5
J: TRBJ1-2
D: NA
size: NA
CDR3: CASSRYQIGGSGYTF
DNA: TGTGCCAGCAGTCGATATCAAATTGGGGGGTCTGGCTACACCTTC

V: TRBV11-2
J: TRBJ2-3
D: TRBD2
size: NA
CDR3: CASTHSGRGDTQYF
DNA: TGTGCCAGCACCCATAGCGGGAGAGGAGATACGCAGTATTTT

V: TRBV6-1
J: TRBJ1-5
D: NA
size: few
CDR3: CASSEATPGAQHF
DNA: TGTGCCAGCAGTGAAGCTACCCCGGGGGCCCAGCATTTT

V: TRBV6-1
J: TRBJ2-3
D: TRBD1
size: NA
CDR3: CASSRDRGFTDTQYF
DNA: TGTGCCAGCAGCCGGGACAGGGGGTTCACAGATACGCAGTATTTT

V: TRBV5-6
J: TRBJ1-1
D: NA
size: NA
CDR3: CASSTYSLSPEAFF
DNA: TGTGCCAGCAGCACTTACAGCCTTTCTCCTGAAGCTTTCTTT

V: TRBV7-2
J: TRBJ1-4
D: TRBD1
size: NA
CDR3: CASSQGATNEKLFF
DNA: TGTGCCAGCAGCCAGGGGGCCACTAATGAAAAACTGTTTTTT

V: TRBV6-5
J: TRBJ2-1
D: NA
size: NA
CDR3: CASSYSHEGQYNEQFF
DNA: TGTGCCAGCAGTTACTCGCATGAGGGACAATACAATGAGCAGTTCTTC

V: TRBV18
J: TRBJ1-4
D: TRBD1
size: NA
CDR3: CASSSLDRGHEKLFF
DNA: TGTGCCAGCTCATCCCTGGACAGGGGACATGAAAAACTGTTTTTT

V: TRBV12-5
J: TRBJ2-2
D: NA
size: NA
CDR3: CASGLGQGFTGELFF
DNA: TGTGCTAGTGGTTTGGGGCAGGGTTTCACCGGGGAGCTGTTTTTT

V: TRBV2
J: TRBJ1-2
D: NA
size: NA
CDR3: CASREQGYGYTF
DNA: TGTGCCAGCAGAGAACAGGGATATGGCTACACCTTC

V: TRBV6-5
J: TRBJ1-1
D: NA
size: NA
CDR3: CASTSTGQRGLAFF
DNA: TGTGCCAGCACCTCTACGGGACAAAGGGGTCTAGCTTTCTTT

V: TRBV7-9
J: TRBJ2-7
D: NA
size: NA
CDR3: CASSSRPYEQYF
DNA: TGTGCCAGCAGCTCACGTCCCTACGAGCAGTACTTC

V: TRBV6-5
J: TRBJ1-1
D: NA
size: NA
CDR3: CATTGRPNTEAFF
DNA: TGTGCCACGACCGGGAGACCGAACACTGAAGCTTTCTTT

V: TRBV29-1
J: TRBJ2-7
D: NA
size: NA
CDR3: CSVMRGGSYEQYF
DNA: TGCAGCGTTATGAGGGGCGGCTCCTACGAGCAGTACTTC

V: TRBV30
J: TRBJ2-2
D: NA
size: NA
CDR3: CAWSGRAAGELFF
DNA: TGTGCCTGGAGTGGAAGGGCCGCCGGGGAGCTGTTTTTT

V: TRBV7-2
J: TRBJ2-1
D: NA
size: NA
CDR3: CASSLGGAHNEQFF
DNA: TGTGCCAGCAGCTTAGGGGGGGCCCACAATGAGCAGTTCTTC

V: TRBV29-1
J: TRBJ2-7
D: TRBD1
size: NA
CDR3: CSVSGGSYEQYF
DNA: TGCAGCGTTTCAGGGGGTTCCTACGAGCAGTACTTC

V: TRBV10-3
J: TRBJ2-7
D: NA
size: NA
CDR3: CAISALAPESYEQYF
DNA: TGTGCCATCTCAGCCTTGGCTCCCGAGTCCTACGAGCAGTACTTC

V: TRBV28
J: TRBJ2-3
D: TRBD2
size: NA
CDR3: CASSDSGTVPDTQYF
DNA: TGTGCCAGCAGTGATAGCGGGACTGTCCCAGATACGCAGTATTTT

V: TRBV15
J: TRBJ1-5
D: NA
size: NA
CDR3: CATSQIGNQPQHF
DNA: TGTGCCACCAGCCAGATAGGGAATCAGCCCCAGCATTTT

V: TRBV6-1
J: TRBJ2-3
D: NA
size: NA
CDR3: CASSSPRGTDTQYF
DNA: TGTGCCAGCAGTTCCCCCAGGGGTACAGATACGCAGTATTTT

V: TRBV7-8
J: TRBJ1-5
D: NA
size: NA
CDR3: CASSLSLRGLGPQHF
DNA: TGTGCCAGCAGCTTATCCCTGCGGGGGCTCGGGCCCCAGCATTTT

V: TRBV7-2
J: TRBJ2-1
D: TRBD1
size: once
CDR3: CASSLGRTGALMQFF
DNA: TGTGCCAGCAGCTTAGGAAGGACAGGGGCACTGATGCAGTTCTTC

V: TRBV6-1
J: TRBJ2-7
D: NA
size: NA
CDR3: CASSSNGVSYEQYF
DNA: TGTGCCAGCAGCAGTAACGGGGTGTCCTACGAGCAGTACTTC

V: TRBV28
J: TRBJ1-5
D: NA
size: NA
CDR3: CASSLAGQPQHF
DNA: TGTGCCAGCAGCTTGGCGGGTCAGCCCCAGCATTTT

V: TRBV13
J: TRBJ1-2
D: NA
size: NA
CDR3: CASSLEGWNYGYTF
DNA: TGTGCCAGCAGCTTAGAGGGTTGGAACTATGGCTACACCTTC

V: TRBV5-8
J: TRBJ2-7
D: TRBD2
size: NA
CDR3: CASSLAPGGIYEQYF
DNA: TGTGCCAGCAGCTTAGCCCCGGGAGGGATCTACGAGCAGTACTTC

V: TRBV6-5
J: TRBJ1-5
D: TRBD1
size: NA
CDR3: CASSPTGIGQPQHF
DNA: TGTGCCAGCAGCCCGACAGGGATAGGTCAGCCCCAGCATTTT

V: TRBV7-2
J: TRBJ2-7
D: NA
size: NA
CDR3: CASSLGRGANEQYF
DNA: TGTGCCAGCAGCTTAGGCAGGGGTGCAAACGAGCAGTACTTC

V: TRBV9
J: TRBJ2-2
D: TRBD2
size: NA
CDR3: CASSEGLAGANTGELFF
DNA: TGTGCCAGCAGCGAGGGACTAGCGGGGGCGAACACCGGGGAGCTGTTTTTT

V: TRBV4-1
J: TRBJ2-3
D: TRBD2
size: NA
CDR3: CASSQGRTSGGTDTQYF
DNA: TGCGCCAGCAGCCAAGGAAGGACTAGCGGGGGCACAGATACGCAGTATTTT

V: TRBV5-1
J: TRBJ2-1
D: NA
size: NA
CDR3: CASSQGGYNEQFF
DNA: TGCGCCAGCAGCCAGGGGGGCTACAATGAGCAGTTCTTC

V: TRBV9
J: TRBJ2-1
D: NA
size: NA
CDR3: CASSARLAGTYNEQFF
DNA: TGTGCCAGCAGCGCCCGCCTGGCGGGGACCTACAATGAGCAGTTCTTC

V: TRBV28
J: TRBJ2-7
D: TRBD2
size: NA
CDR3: CASRRGGATNRHEQYF
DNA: TGTGCCAGCAGGCGGGGGGGTGCTACAAACCGACACGAGCAGTACTTC

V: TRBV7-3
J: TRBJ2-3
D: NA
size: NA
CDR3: CASSSLGRPTDTQYF
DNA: TGTGCCAGCAGCTCCCTCGGACGGCCCACAGATACGCAGTATTTT

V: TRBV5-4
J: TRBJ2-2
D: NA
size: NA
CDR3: CASSRGTVPTGELFF
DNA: TGTGCCAGCAGCCGAGGGACGGTACCTACCGGGGAGCTGTTTTTT

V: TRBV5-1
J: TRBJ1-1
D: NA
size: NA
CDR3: CASSYGDTEAFF
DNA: TGCGCCAGCAGCTATGGGGACACTGAAGCTTTCTTT

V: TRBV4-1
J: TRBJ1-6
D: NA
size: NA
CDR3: CASSRYNSPLHF
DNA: TGCGCCAGCAGCCGGTATAATTCACCCCTCCACTTT

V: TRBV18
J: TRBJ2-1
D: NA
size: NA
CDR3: CASSPKGHDEQFF
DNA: TGTGCCAGCTCACCAAAGGGACATGATGAGCAGTTCTTC

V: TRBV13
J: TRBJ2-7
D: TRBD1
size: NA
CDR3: CASSFRGQQSYEQYF
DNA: TGTGCCAGCAGCTTCCGGGGACAGCAATCCTACGAGCAGTACTTC

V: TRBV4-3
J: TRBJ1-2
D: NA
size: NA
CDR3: CASSQGRPKRGGYTF
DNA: TGCGCCAGCAGCCAAGGGCGGCCGAAACGAGGAGGCTACACCTTC

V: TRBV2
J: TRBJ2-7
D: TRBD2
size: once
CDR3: CASSEGLASGIYEQYF
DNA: TGTGCCAGCAGTGAAGGTCTGGCTAGCGGGATTTACGAGCAGTACTTC

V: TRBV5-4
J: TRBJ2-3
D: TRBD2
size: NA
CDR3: CASSSRLAGGLDTQYF
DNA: TGTGCCAGCAGCTCACGACTAGCGGGGGGGCTAGATACGCAGTATTTT

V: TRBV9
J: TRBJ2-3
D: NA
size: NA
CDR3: CASSVAPTSTDTQYF
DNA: TGTGCCAGCAGCGTAGCCCCAACAAGCACAGATACGCAGTATTTT

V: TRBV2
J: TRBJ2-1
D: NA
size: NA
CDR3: CASSDTQGPYNEQFF
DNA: TGTGCCAGCAGCGACACTCAGGGACCTTACAATGAGCAGTTCTTC

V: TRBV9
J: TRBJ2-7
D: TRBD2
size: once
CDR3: CASSVASGSDEQYF
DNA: TGTGCCAGCAGCGTAGCCAGCGGGAGTGACGAGCAGTACTTC

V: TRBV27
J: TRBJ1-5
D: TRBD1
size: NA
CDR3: CASSYTGGERPQHF
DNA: TGTGCCAGCAGTTATACAGGGGGGGAGCGGCCCCAGCATTTT

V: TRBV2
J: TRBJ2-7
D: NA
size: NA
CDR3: CASGRDARPSYEQYF
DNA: TGTGCCAGCGGAAGGGACGCGCGGCCTTCCTACGAGCAGTACTTC

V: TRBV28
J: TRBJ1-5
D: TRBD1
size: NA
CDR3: CASSPGQGARSNQPQHF
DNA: TGTGCCAGCAGTCCGGGACAGGGGGCGCGGAGCAATCAGCCCCAGCATTTT

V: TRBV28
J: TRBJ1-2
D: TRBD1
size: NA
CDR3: CASSYPTGSGYGYTF
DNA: TGTGCCAGCAGTTATCCGACAGGGTCGGGCTATGGCTACACCTTC

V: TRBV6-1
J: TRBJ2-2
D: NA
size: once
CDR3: CASKTEDTSTGELFF
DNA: TGTGCCAGCAAGACTGAGGACACAAGCACCGGGGAGCTGTTTTTT

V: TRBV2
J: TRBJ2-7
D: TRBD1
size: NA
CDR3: CASSETGRTYEQYF
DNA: TGTGCCAGCAGTGAGACAGGGAGAACCTACGAGCAGTACTTC

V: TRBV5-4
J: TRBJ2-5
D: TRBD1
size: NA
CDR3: CASSSRGQGRSQETQYF
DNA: TGTGCCAGCAGCTCACGAGGACAGGGCAGATCTCAAGAGACCCAGTACTTC